These T cell receptor beta chains were read from a single sample in a study of T-cell memory formation after mild COVID-19. TCRdb re-derived calls from the 5' RACE reads in MiXCR, one entry per CDR3 protein. In the table there are about 420,000 distinct CDR3 sequences, around 22% of which are singletons. The sequenced sample consisted of PBMCs or a T cell subset sorted from them (not recorded which). All receptors come from an adult woman who had mild COVID-19 (a few samples of this study predate the infection). Cell type and time point are not known. Each CDR3 is given with its conserved first and last residue. The D gene is left open where the match is weak. Rows give clone size only sometimes, using once, few, many, or a class for an expanded clone.

CDR3nt: TGCGCCAGCAGCCCCCCCCGGGGCACGACTGAAGCTTTCTTT
CDR3aa: CASSPPRGTTEAFF
d_gene: -
j_gene: TRBJ1-1
abundance: -
v_gene: TRBV5-1
len: 14

CDR3nt: TGTGCCAGCAGCGAAGGGGACAATGAGCAGTTCTTC
CDR3aa: CASSEGDNEQFF
d_gene: -
j_gene: TRBJ2-1
abundance: many
v_gene: TRBV11-2
len: 12

CDR3nt: TGTGCCAGCAGCTTAATTAGGGACAGGGGGAACATTCAGTACTTC
CDR3aa: CASSLIRDRGNIQYF
d_gene: TRBD1
j_gene: TRBJ2-4
abundance: -
v_gene: TRBV11-2
len: 15

CDR3nt: TGTGCCTGGACTAGGAACACTGAAGCTTTCTTT
CDR3aa: CAWTRNTEAFF
d_gene: -
j_gene: TRBJ1-1
abundance: -
v_gene: TRBV30
len: 11

CDR3nt: TGTGCCAGCAGCTCAGATCCGGGACTAGCGCCAGATACGCAGTATTTT
CDR3aa: CASSSDPGLAPDTQYF
d_gene: TRBD2
j_gene: TRBJ2-3
abundance: many
v_gene: TRBV7-9
len: 16

CDR3nt: TGTGCCACCAGTTTGAGAGGCGATACGCAGTATTTT
CDR3aa: CATSLRGDTQYF
d_gene: -
j_gene: TRBJ2-3
abundance: -
v_gene: TRBV24-1
len: 12

CDR3nt: TGTGCCAGCAGCCGCGCGGGACAGGGTCTTTACACGAACACCGGGGAGCTGTTTTTT
CDR3aa: CASSRAGQGLYTNTGELFF
d_gene: TRBD1
j_gene: TRBJ2-2
abundance: -
v_gene: TRBV7-9
len: 19

CDR3nt: TGCGCCAGCAGCCCCGGTAGTAGAAGAGATGAGCAGTTCTTC
CDR3aa: CASSPGSRRDEQFF
d_gene: -
j_gene: TRBJ2-1
abundance: few
v_gene: TRBV4-1
len: 14

CDR3nt: TGTGCCAGCAGCTTAGACCAGCGGGGTGAGCAGTTCTTC
CDR3aa: CASSLDQRGEQFF
d_gene: TRBD2
j_gene: TRBJ2-1
abundance: -
v_gene: TRBV7-8
len: 13

CDR3nt: TGTGCCAGCGCAAAGGGAACAGGGGGCCGGGAGACCCAGTACTTC
CDR3aa: CASAKGTGGRETQYF
d_gene: TRBD1
j_gene: TRBJ2-5
abundance: -
v_gene: TRBV7-6
len: 15

CDR3nt: TGTGCCAGCAGCGCCTCCGGGACGGCGACCTACGAGCAGTACTTC
CDR3aa: CASSASGTATYEQYF
d_gene: -
j_gene: TRBJ2-7
abundance: few
v_gene: TRBV9
len: 15

CDR3nt: TGCGCCAGCAGTCCCTTACCCTCGACAGGGGCCAATGAGCAGTTCTTC
CDR3aa: CASSPLPSTGANEQFF
d_gene: TRBD1
j_gene: TRBJ2-1
abundance: -
v_gene: TRBV5-1
len: 16

CDR3nt: TGTGCCAGCAGCTTACGGGGGTTTGGCGAAAAACTGTTTTTT
CDR3aa: CASSLRGFGEKLFF
d_gene: -
j_gene: TRBJ1-4
abundance: few
v_gene: TRBV7-9
len: 14

CDR3nt: TGTGCCAGCAGCGCCACCCCAGGGGGGAGGAAGAATGAAAAACTGTTTTTT
CDR3aa: CASSATPGGRKNEKLFF
d_gene: TRBD1
j_gene: TRBJ1-4
abundance: -
v_gene: TRBV7-9
len: 17

CDR3nt: TGTGCCAGCAGTCCTCCCCAACAGGGGAATGAGCAGTTCTTC
CDR3aa: CASSPPQQGNEQFF
d_gene: TRBD1
j_gene: TRBJ2-1
abundance: few
v_gene: TRBV12-3/TRBV12-4
len: 14

CDR3nt: TGTGCCAGCAGGGGGGGAGGGCCGCGCACCGGGGAGCTGTTTTTT
CDR3aa: CASRGGGPRTGELFF
d_gene: TRBD2
j_gene: TRBJ2-2
abundance: many
v_gene: TRBV27
len: 15

CDR3nt: TGTGCCAGCAGTACTACAGGGTCTGAAGCTTTCTTT
CDR3aa: CASSTTGSEAFF
d_gene: -
j_gene: TRBJ1-1
abundance: -
v_gene: TRBV12-3/TRBV12-4
len: 12

CDR3nt: TGTGCCAGCAGTCCCGGGCTAGCGGGGGACCGCGCTGGGCAGTTCTTC
CDR3aa: CASSPGLAGDRAGQFF
d_gene: TRBD2
j_gene: TRBJ2-1
abundance: many
v_gene: TRBV6-4
len: 16

CDR3nt: TGTGCCAGCAGCTCACTCCGGAACACTGAAGCTTTCTTT
CDR3aa: CASSSLRNTEAFF
d_gene: -
j_gene: TRBJ1-1
abundance: few
v_gene: TRBV7-9
len: 13

CDR3nt: TGCAGTGTTCACCGCCGGACTAGCGGGAGCCTCCAAGAGACCCAGTACTTC
CDR3aa: CSVHRRTSGSLQETQYF
d_gene: TRBD2
j_gene: TRBJ2-5
abundance: -
v_gene: TRBV20-1
len: 17

CDR3nt: TGTGCCAGCAGTTATTCAGGTGTTATACTCAATGAGCAGTTCTTC
CDR3aa: CASSYSGVILNEQFF
d_gene: -
j_gene: TRBJ2-1
abundance: -
v_gene: TRBV12-3/TRBV12-4
len: 15

CDR3nt: TGCAGTGCTACCGGACTAGCGGGGGTGGCGCAGTATTTT
CDR3aa: CSATGLAGVAQYF
d_gene: TRBD2
j_gene: TRBJ2-3
abundance: -
v_gene: TRBV20-1
len: 13

CDR3nt: TGTGCCAGCAGTGACAGGGACAGGACCTCCTACGAGCAGTACTTC
CDR3aa: CASSDRDRTSYEQYF
d_gene: TRBD1
j_gene: TRBJ2-7
abundance: few
v_gene: TRBV6-1
len: 15

CDR3nt: TGTGCCAGCAGCACCCCTAGTCGCCTCTACGAGCAGTACTTC
CDR3aa: CASSTPSRLYEQYF
d_gene: -
j_gene: TRBJ2-7
abundance: -
v_gene: TRBV21-1
len: 14

CDR3nt: TGTGCCAGCAGCCCGAACACCGGGGAGCTGTTTTTT
CDR3aa: CASSPNTGELFF
d_gene: -
j_gene: TRBJ2-2
abundance: many
v_gene: TRBV7-9
len: 12

CDR3nt: TGTGCCAGCAGTAGACAGGGACTAAATGAAGCTTTCTTT
CDR3aa: CASSRQGLNEAFF
d_gene: TRBD1
j_gene: TRBJ1-1
abundance: -
v_gene: TRBV12-3/TRBV12-4
len: 13

CDR3nt: TGTGCCAGCAGCTCCCCGGGCCAGGTCCGGATAGATACGCAGTATTTT
CDR3aa: CASSSPGQVRIDTQYF
d_gene: -
j_gene: TRBJ2-3
abundance: -
v_gene: TRBV7-9
len: 16

CDR3nt: TGTGCCAGCAGTTCGACAGGGGGTGCAGATACGCAGTATTTT
CDR3aa: CASSSTGGADTQYF
d_gene: TRBD1
j_gene: TRBJ2-3
abundance: -
v_gene: TRBV12-3/TRBV12-4
len: 14

CDR3nt: TGTGCCAGCAGCCGGTGGGGAGGCGGGGGCAAAGGAATGAACACTGAAGCTTTCTTT
CDR3aa: CASSRWGGGGKGMNTEAFF
d_gene: -
j_gene: TRBJ1-1
abundance: -
v_gene: TRBV12-3/TRBV12-4
len: 19

CDR3nt: TGTGCCAGCAGCTCGCCGGGGACTAGGGGCACAGATACGCAGTATTTT
CDR3aa: CASSSPGTRGTDTQYF
d_gene: TRBD2
j_gene: TRBJ2-3
abundance: -
v_gene: TRBV7-6
len: 16

CDR3nt: TGTGCCAGCAGCGTCTCGACTCGGTACGAGCAGTACTTC
CDR3aa: CASSVSTRYEQYF
d_gene: -
j_gene: TRBJ2-7
abundance: few
v_gene: TRBV7-9
len: 13

CDR3nt: TGTGCCAGCAGCCCGCCCTACATGCGAACTGAAGCTTTCTTT
CDR3aa: CASSPPYMRTEAFF
d_gene: -
j_gene: TRBJ1-1
abundance: -
v_gene: TRBV5-6
len: 14

CDR3nt: TGTGCCAGCAGTTTCGGGGGCGCTGGGGCCAACGTCCTGACTTTC
CDR3aa: CASSFGGAGANVLTF
d_gene: -
j_gene: TRBJ2-6
abundance: -
v_gene: TRBV12-3/TRBV12-4
len: 15

CDR3nt: TGTGCCAGCAGCCCGGACAGGGAGGACACCGGGGAGCTGTTTTTT
CDR3aa: CASSPDREDTGELFF
d_gene: TRBD1
j_gene: TRBJ2-2
abundance: -
v_gene: TRBV7-9
len: 15

CDR3nt: TGTGCCAGCAGCCCCCCCCGCGGCGTTGCCTACGAGCAGTACTTC
CDR3aa: CASSPPRGVAYEQYF
d_gene: -
j_gene: TRBJ2-7
abundance: -
v_gene: TRBV11-3
len: 15

CDR3nt: TGTGCCAGCAGCTTATTCTCACGCAGGCTCTACACTGAAGCTTTCTTT
CDR3aa: CASSLFSRRLYTEAFF
d_gene: -
j_gene: TRBJ1-1
abundance: -
v_gene: TRBV7-2
len: 16

CDR3nt: TGTGCCAGCAGTCCGGGACAGACGAATCAGCCCCAGCATTTT
CDR3aa: CASSPGQTNQPQHF
d_gene: TRBD1
j_gene: TRBJ1-5
abundance: -
v_gene: TRBV12-3/TRBV12-4
len: 14

CDR3nt: TGCAGTGCTTCACAGGGCCTAGAAGCTTTCTTT
CDR3aa: CSASQGLEAFF
d_gene: -
j_gene: TRBJ1-1
abundance: many
v_gene: TRBV20-1
len: 11

CDR3nt: TGTGCCAGCAGACATCCGGGGGAGACCCAGTACTTC
CDR3aa: CASRHPGETQYF
d_gene: -
j_gene: TRBJ2-5
abundance: few
v_gene: TRBV13
len: 12

CDR3nt: TGCAGTGCTAGAGGAGGGGTAGAGACCCAGTACTTC
CDR3aa: CSARGGVETQYF
d_gene: -
j_gene: TRBJ2-5
abundance: -
v_gene: TRBV20-1
len: 12

CDR3nt: TGTGCCAGCAGTCCCCGGGGTACCTGGACGGAGCAGTACTTC
CDR3aa: CASSPRGTWTEQYF
d_gene: -
j_gene: TRBJ2-7
abundance: few
v_gene: TRBV6-5
len: 14

CDR3nt: TGTGCCAGCAGTCAGGGACCGAGCGGGTCCTACAATGAGCAGTTCTTC
CDR3aa: CASSQGPSGSYNEQFF
d_gene: -
j_gene: TRBJ2-1
abundance: -
v_gene: TRBV3-1
len: 16

CDR3nt: TGCGCCAGCAGCCGACGGGACAGGGGGAATGAAAAACTGTTTTTT
CDR3aa: CASSRRDRGNEKLFF
d_gene: TRBD1
j_gene: TRBJ1-4
abundance: few
v_gene: TRBV5-1
len: 15

CDR3nt: TGTGCCAGCAGTACGTACGTCGAGTATTTT
CDR3aa: CASSTYVEYF
d_gene: -
j_gene: TRBJ2-3
abundance: -
v_gene: TRBV6-1
len: 10

CDR3nt: TGTGCCAGCAGCCGCACGGGGCCGGGGGTCCTTTACGAGCAGTACTTC
CDR3aa: CASSRTGPGVLYEQYF
d_gene: -
j_gene: TRBJ2-7
abundance: few
v_gene: TRBV7-6
len: 16

CDR3nt: TGCAGCCACTGGGACATTGCCTATGGCTACACCTTC
CDR3aa: CSHWDIAYGYTF
d_gene: -
j_gene: TRBJ1-2
abundance: few
v_gene: TRBV29-1
len: 12

CDR3nt: TGTGCCAGCAGCTTAGAGCTCCCGACAGTTGACTATGGCTACACCTTC
CDR3aa: CASSLELPTVDYGYTF
d_gene: -
j_gene: TRBJ1-2
abundance: few
v_gene: TRBV7-9
len: 16

CDR3nt: TGCGCCAGCAGCGCCACAGGGGGCACAGGGCAGCCCCAGCATTTT
CDR3aa: CASSATGGTGQPQHF
d_gene: TRBD1
j_gene: TRBJ1-5
abundance: -
v_gene: TRBV5-1
len: 15

CDR3nt: TGTGCCAGCAGTTTTCTAGCGGACCCTGATACGCAGTATTTT
CDR3aa: CASSFLADPDTQYF
d_gene: TRBD2
j_gene: TRBJ2-3
abundance: few
v_gene: TRBV27
len: 14

CDR3nt: TGTGCCAGCTACAACGGACGGGGAGGAAAGTACTTC
CDR3aa: CASYNGRGGKYF
d_gene: -
j_gene: TRBJ2-5
abundance: -
v_gene: TRBV6-5
len: 12

CDR3nt: TGTGCCAGCAGCGTAAACGACAATGAGCAGTTCTTC
CDR3aa: CASSVNDNEQFF
d_gene: -
j_gene: TRBJ2-1
abundance: few
v_gene: TRBV9
len: 12

CDR3nt: TGTGCCAGCTCACCAACGTTACAGGGCGCTAACACTGAAGCTTTCTTT
CDR3aa: CASSPTLQGANTEAFF
d_gene: -
j_gene: TRBJ1-1
abundance: -
v_gene: TRBV18
len: 16

CDR3nt: TGTGCCAGCAGTTGGCTAGCGGGAGGCCTGAACACCGGGGAGCTGTTTTTT
CDR3aa: CASSWLAGGLNTGELFF
d_gene: TRBD2
j_gene: TRBJ2-2
abundance: few
v_gene: TRBV12-3/TRBV12-4
len: 17

CDR3nt: TGTGCCAGCAGTGACTCCGTCACAGGGACGGGCGGGGAGCTGTTTTTT
CDR3aa: CASSDSVTGTGGELFF
d_gene: -
j_gene: TRBJ2-2
abundance: few
v_gene: TRBV6-4
len: 16

CDR3nt: TGTGCCACCAGCAGAGACGGGAACTATGGCTACACCTTC
CDR3aa: CATSRDGNYGYTF
d_gene: -
j_gene: TRBJ1-2
abundance: once
v_gene: TRBV15
len: 13

CDR3nt: TGTGCCAGCAGCCTCCTCCCCAGGGGGAGCACAGATACGCAGTATTTT
CDR3aa: CASSLLPRGSTDTQYF
d_gene: TRBD1
j_gene: TRBJ2-3
abundance: few
v_gene: TRBV7-2
len: 16

CDR3nt: TGTGCCAGCAGTGATAATAGCGGGAGGCGAACAGATACGCAGTATTTT
CDR3aa: CASSDNSGRRTDTQYF
d_gene: TRBD2
j_gene: TRBJ2-3
abundance: many
v_gene: TRBV2
len: 16

CDR3nt: TGCGCCAGCAGCCGGACCTCGGGCAACTTATACTACTATGGCTACACCTTC
CDR3aa: CASSRTSGNLYYYGYTF
d_gene: -
j_gene: TRBJ1-2
abundance: -
v_gene: TRBV5-1
len: 17